This T cell receptor beta chain was identified during a study of CD4 T cells in relation to SARS-CoV-2 and coronaviruses. Deep TCR-beta sequencing used DNA from uncultured naive and memory CD4+ T cells. Generated by immunoSEQ multiplex PCR, the TCRdb table keeps only in-frame clones and is missing some. There are 55,000 to 75,000 clones in the sample; over 70% occur only once, and 1.6% lies in the top ten. Points from the study as a whole: Pre-pandemic and post-infection samples never came from the same donor.

Before the COVID-19 pandemic, during about 2011-2019, CD4+ T cells were taken from unexposed donors. This clone came up once. Its antigen is not identified. Germline CDR1 is SQVTM and CDR2 is ANQGSEA. Trimming shortened V by 4 bases and J by 0 bases, and 10 bases separated the two germline ends. The CDR3 covers 13 residues. The TCR was taken from a human donor in good health. The gene calls are TRBV29-1 and TRBJ2-7; no reliable D call. Material for sequencing was memory CD4+ T cells from PBMCs. As DNA, the CDR3 is TGCAGCGTTGGGTCAGGCTCCTCCTACGAGCAGTACTTC. Translating it yields CSVGSGSSYEQYF.